This entry lists 24 T cell receptor beta chains sequenced from one sample in a study of PD-L1 blockade in urothelial cancer. Here immunoSEQ multiplex PCR was the method, and the copy in TCRdb shows in-frame clones only, minus some. The table shows some 20,000 clones, with 88% occurring only once. The sample was PBMCs, taken around atezolizumab (anti-PD-L1) treatment. Receptor source: a man in his forties or fifties with urothelial cancer.

The V gene is TRBV27, the J gene TRBJ2-2; D may be TRBD1 (6 bases). Trimming took off 3 bases at V and 6 bases at J, with 14 bases between the two ends. This CDR3 has 15 amino acids. Germline CDR1 and CDR2: MNHEY and SMNVEV (reference sequence). CDR3 sequence (DNA): TGTGCCAGCAGTTTGCACAGGGTCGTTTCCGGGGAGCTGTTTTTT. It yields the protein CASSLHRVVSGELFF.

The rearrangement joins TRBV25-1 to TRBJ2-3; 9 bases line up with TRBD1. Per the germline V gene, CDR1 is MGHDK and CDR2 is SYGVNS. The CDR3 spans 16 residues. The trim removed 6 bases at V and 2 bases at J, leaving 9 bases unmatched. CDR3: CASRSTGTGNTDTQYF. The CDR3 nucleotides are TGTGCCAGCAGATCCACGGGGACAGGGAACACAGATACGCAGTATTTT.

The chain has TRBV30 and TRBJ2-7; D ambiguous. The germline V gene encodes CDR1 GTSNPN and CDR2 SVGIG (reference sequence). CDR3 length: 15 residues. The V gene lost 2 bases and the J gene lost 1 base, with 15 bases spanning the gap. In nucleotides, the CDR3 is TGTGCCTGGAGTAGACCGGGTCCGAATTCCTACGAGCAGTACTTC. It translates to CAWSRPGPNSYEQYF. The variable domain in full, with the rest retrieved from reference TRBV30 and TRBJ2-7, is SQTIHQWPATLVQPVGSPLSLECTVEGTSNPNLYWYRQAAGRGLQLLFYSVGIGQISSEVPQNLSASRPQDRQFILSSKKLLLSDSGFYLCAWSRPGPNSYEQYFGPGTRLTVT.

V is TRBV12-5 and J is TRBJ2-1; D possibly corresponds to TRBD2 (6 bases). Looked up from germline, CDR1 is LGHNT and CDR2 is FRNRAP. The CDR3 is 16 amino acids. V shed 6 bases and J shed 3 bases, with 18 bases lying between them. CDR3 protein: CASGTTRGLVYNEQFF. The CDR3 DNA follows: TGTGCTAGTGGAACGACAAGGGGACTGGTCTACAATGAGCAGTTCTTC.

The chain is built from TRBV7-2 and TRBJ2-1; D unresolved. The germline V gene has CDR1 SGHTA and CDR2 FQGNSA. CDR3 length equals 17 residues. V was trimmed by 5 bases and J by 7 bases, leaving 24 bases between them. The CDR3 region is CASSQISPGSLLNEQFF. The CDR3 DNA reads TGTGCCAGCAGCCAAATTAGTCCGGGTTCGTTGTTGAATGAGCAGTTCTTC.

The chain uses TRBV7-2 and TRBJ2-7; 11 bases match TRBD2. Germline V gene data show CDR1 as SGHTA and CDR2 as FQGNSA. The CDR3 loop spans 14 amino acids. J was trimmed by 7 bases and V by 5 bases; bases with no gene match: 7. The CDR3 nucleotides read TGTGCCAGCAGCCCGGGACTAGCGGTGGGGGAGCAGTACTTC. Translating it yields CASSPGLAVGEQYF.

The J gene is TRBJ2-1, the V gene TRBV5-1; TRBD1 is a possible D gene (5 bases). V lost 0 bases and J 4 bases, leaving 17 bases between the germline ends. The CDR3 runs to 17 residues. Germline V lookup: CDR1 SGHRS, CDR2 YFSETQ. This CDR3 reads CASSLDSGAVIYNEQFF. The CDR3 DNA sequence: TGCGCCAGCAGCTTGGATAGTGGGGCCGTTATTTACAATGAGCAGTTCTTC.

The V call is TRBV5-1, the J call TRBJ2-7; D possibly corresponds to TRBD1 (6 bases). This CDR3 has 14 residues. The germline V and J ends were trimmed by 4 bases and 6 bases, with 17 bases remaining between them. Germline V gene data show CDR1 as SGHRS and CDR2 as YFSETQ. In nucleotides, the CDR3 is TGCGCCAGCAGCACAGGGCTAGACTCTCGCGAGCAGTACTTC. Residues: CASSTGLDSREQYF. The whole variable domain, filled in from reference TRBV5-1 and TRBJ2-7, reads KAGVTQTPRYLIKTRGQQVTLSCSPISGHRSVSWYQQTPGQGLQFLFEYFSETQRNKGNFPGRFSGRQFSNSRSEMNVSTLELGDSALYLCASSTGLDSREQYFGPGTRLTVT.

This clone was detected only once. The chain uses TRBV15 and TRBJ1-5; D may be TRBD1 (6 bases). Trimming shortened V by 1 base and J by 3 bases, and 13 bases separated the two germline ends. CDR1 LNHNV and CDR2 YYDKDF come from the germline V gene (reference sequence). This CDR3 is built from 16 residues. CDR3 nucleotide sequence: TGTGCCACCAGCAGAGGGGGCAGGGGTAACAATCAGCCCCAGCATTTT. This encodes CATSRGGRGNNQPQHF.

This clone was seen only once. V usage is TRBV27 and J usage is TRBJ2-7; perhaps TRBD1 as D (5 bases). V lost 6 bases and J 5 bases, leaving 11 bases between the germline ends. The CDR3 is 12 residues long. The V gene's germline CDR1 is MNHEY and CDR2 SMNVEV (reference sequence). The CDR3 coding sequence is TGTGCCAGCAGCCCAGGGATCAACGAGCAGTACTTC. As protein: CASSPGINEQYF.

This clone is a singleton in its sample. The rearrangement links TRBV19 to TRBJ2-1, with 14 bases aligning to TRBD2. Trimming cost V 1 base and J 6 bases; bases outside gene matches: 5. The CDR3 consists of 17 residues. CDR1 and CDR2 from the germline V gene are LNHDA and SQIVND (reference sequence). The CDR3 coding sequence is TGTGCCAGTAGTATAGGCGGACTAGCGGGAGGATTCAATGAGCAGTTCTTC. Its translation: CASSIGGLAGGFNEQFF.

This clone was seen a handful of times. This sequence joins TRBV10-2 and TRBJ2-3; 8 nucleotides align to TRBD2. Germline loops: CDR1 WSHSY, CDR2 SAAADI. With 0 bases clipped from V and 12 bases from J, the junction kept 5 bases outside the gene matches. CDR3 length: 13 residues. This CDR3 is CASSESPGTSQYF. CDR3 DNA: TGCGCCAGCAGTGAGTCTCCCGGGACTAGTCAGTATTTT.

V and J are TRBV30 and TRBJ2-3; D may be TRBD2 (6 bases). Germline loops: CDR1 GTSNPN, CDR2 SVGIG (reference sequence). Trimming removed 1 base from V and 1 base from J, with 6 bases in between. The CDR3 runs 13 residues. The CDR3 sequence is CAWSGGGTDTQYF. The CDR3 DNA reads TGTGCCTGGAGTGGGGGGGGCACAGATACGCAGTATTTT.

There are a few counts of this clone. The genes are TRBV19 and TRBJ2-7, with 9 bases matching TRBD1. The V and J ends lost 8 bases and 2 bases, in that order; junction bases with no gene match: 4. Per the germline V gene, CDR1 is LNHDA and CDR2 is SQIVND (reference sequence). The CDR3 loop spans 13 amino acids. CDR3 DNA: TGTGCCAGTGGGGACAGGGCGACCTACGAGCAGTACTTC. Translated: CASGDRATYEQYF.

The V gene is TRBV7-6, the J gene TRBJ1-3; 7 bases fit TRBD1. CDR3 length: 12 amino acids. V lost 4 bases, J lost 8 bases, and 2 bases stayed unmatched. Per germline, CDR1 SGHVS and CDR2 FNYEAQ. The CDR3 sequence is CASSSTGDTIYF. The CDR3 DNA sequence: TGTGCCAGCAGCTCCACAGGGGACACCATATATTTT.

V usage is TRBV5-4 and J usage is TRBJ2-3; no firm D call. CDR3 length: 15 amino acids. Trimming removed 2 bases at V and 1 base at J, with 11 bases between. CDR1 SGHNT and CDR2 YYREEE come from the germline V gene (reference sequence). Written as DNA, the CDR3 is TGTGCCAGCAGCTTAACCCCCGGTCGCACAGATACGCAGTATTTT. Translated: CASSLTPGRTDTQYF.

The chain links TRBV2 to TRBJ1-2, with a tentative D call TRBD1 (6 bases). Trimming removed 3 bases from V and 0 bases from J, with 20 bases in between. CDR1 is SNHLY and CDR2 is FYNNEI in the germline V gene. The CDR3 sequence is 18 residues long. DNA for the CDR3: TGTGCCAGCAGTGATCTGGGGGACACAAACTACTCTAACTATGGCTACACCTTC. It is translated as CASSDLGDTNYSNYGYTF.

The genes are TRBV27 and TRBJ2-1; D might be TRBD1 (5 bases). V shed 3 bases and J shed 0 bases, with 9 bases lying between them. Looked up from germline, CDR1 is MNHEY and CDR2 is SMNVEV (reference sequence). The CDR3 length is 15 residues. The CDR3 reads CASSFQGYSYNEQFF. The CDR3 DNA is TGTGCCAGCAGTTTTCAGGGATACTCCTACAATGAGCAGTTCTTC.

V is TRBV27 and J is TRBJ1-4, with a possible D match to TRBD1 (5 bases). The V and J ends lost 3 bases and 10 bases respectively, with 15 bases between them. Looked up from germline, CDR1 is MNHEY and CDR2 is SMNVEV (reference sequence). This CDR3 has 14 amino acids. The CDR3 DNA follows: TGTGCCAGCAGTTTGGGGTCCCGTGGGGCAAAACTGTTTTTT. It yields the protein CASSLGSRGAKLFF.

The chain has TRBV5-1 and TRBJ2-3; TRBD1 aligns across 10 bases. CDR1 is SGHRS, CDR2 YFSETQ, per germline. The CDR3 runs 16 residues. J lost 0 bases, V lost 4 bases, and 5 bases had no gene match. CDR3 sequence: CASSPWTGGSTDTQYF. The CDR3 DNA is TGCGCCAGCAGCCCCTGGACAGGGGGTAGCACAGATACGCAGTATTTT.

The chain has TRBV9 and TRBJ1-4, with 7 nucleotides matching TRBD1. CDR1 is SGDLS and CDR2 is YYNGEE in the germline V gene. This CDR3 is built from 14 residues. Trimming removed 4 bases from V and 5 bases from J; junction bases left unmatched: 5. The CDR3 here is CASSSGTANEKLFF. In DNA form, the CDR3 reads TGTGCCAGCAGCTCAGGGACAGCGAATGAAAAACTGTTTTTT.

The V gene is TRBV5-6, the J gene TRBJ2-1; TRBD1 is a possible D gene (7 bases). Germline V gene sequence: CDR1 SGHDT, CDR2 YYEEEE. V lost 4 bases and J lost 3, with 17 bases in between. CDR3 length: 16 amino acids. The DNA for the CDR3 is TGTGCCAGCAGCGGTCAGGGGGGAGCCTACTACAATGAGCAGTTCTTC. Encoded protein: CASSGQGGAYYNEQFF.

The J gene is TRBJ2-2, the V gene TRBV29-1; 10 bases fit TRBD1. After removal of 4 bases from V and 7 bases from J, the junction contained 9 bases not matched to a gene. Per the germline V gene, CDR1 is SQVTM and CDR2 is ANQGSEA. The CDR3 contains 15 residues. Here the CDR3 reads CSVATRDRGGGELFF. DNA of the CDR3: TGCAGCGTTGCAACCCGGGACAGGGGAGGCGGGGAGCTGTTTTTT.

The V call is TRBV28, the J call TRBJ1-5, with 7 bases aligning to TRBD1. The length of the CDR3 is 16 residues. CDR1 and CDR2 (germline): MDHEN, SYDVKM. With 10 bases clipped from V and 4 bases from J, the junction kept 16 bases outside the gene matches. CDR3 sequence: CATRIMTGLSNQPQHF. The CDR3 nucleotides are TGTGCCACCAGGATTATGACAGGGCTTAGTAATCAGCCCCAGCATTTT. Combining the CDR3 with reference TRBV28 and TRBJ1-5 gives the whole variable domain DVKVTQSSRYLVKRTGEKVFLECVQDMDHENMFWYRQDPGLGLRLIYFSYDVKMKEKGDIPEGYSVSREKKERFSLILESASTNQTSMYLCATRIMTGLSNQPQHFGDGTRLSIL.